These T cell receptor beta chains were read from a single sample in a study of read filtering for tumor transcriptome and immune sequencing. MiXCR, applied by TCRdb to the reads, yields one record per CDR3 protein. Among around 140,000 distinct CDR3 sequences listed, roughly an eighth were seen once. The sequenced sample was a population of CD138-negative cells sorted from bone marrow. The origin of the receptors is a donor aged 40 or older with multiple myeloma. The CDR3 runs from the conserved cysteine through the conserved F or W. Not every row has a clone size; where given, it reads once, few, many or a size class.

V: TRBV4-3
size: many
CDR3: CASSQETSTEQFF

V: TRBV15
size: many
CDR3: CATSRRLAGGETQYF

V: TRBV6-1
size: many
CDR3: CASSERSWLAYEQYF

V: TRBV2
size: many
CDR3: CASSEAEEETQYF

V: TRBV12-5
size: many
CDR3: CASGSMGNSSF

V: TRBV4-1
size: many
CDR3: CASSQREFYEQYF

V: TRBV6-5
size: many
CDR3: CASNTGTSGSGSTDTQYF

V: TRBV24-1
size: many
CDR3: CATSDSSGRRSYNEQFF

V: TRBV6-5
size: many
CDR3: CASSPHGGGQETQYF

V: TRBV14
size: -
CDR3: CASSQDRQTVTYEQYF

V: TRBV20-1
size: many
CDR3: CSASPRAGAGYTF

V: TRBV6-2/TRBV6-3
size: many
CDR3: CASSYRVTEAFF

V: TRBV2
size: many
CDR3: CASLDPRRSYEQYF

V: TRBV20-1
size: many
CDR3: CSARVRLGSFYNEQFF

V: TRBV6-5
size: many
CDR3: CASSYGAGGNTDTQYF

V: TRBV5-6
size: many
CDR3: CASSFGQGYTGELFF

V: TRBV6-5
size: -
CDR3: CASSSLREQYF

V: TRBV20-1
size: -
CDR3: CSATAVASGRWGDQETQYF

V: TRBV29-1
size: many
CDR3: CSVTVGARNYGYTF

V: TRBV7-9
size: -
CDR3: CASSPVANTEAFF

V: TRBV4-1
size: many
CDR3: CASSQEPVTTGAPYEQYF

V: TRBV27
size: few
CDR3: CASSLFSGQETQYF

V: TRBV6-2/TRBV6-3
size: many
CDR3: CASSYRDSVWDEQFF

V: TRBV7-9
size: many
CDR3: CASSSLSGSSYNEQFF

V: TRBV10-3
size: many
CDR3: CAISDVVEDTQYF

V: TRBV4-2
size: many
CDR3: CASGRETQYF

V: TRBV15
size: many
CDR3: CATSGDGINQPQHF

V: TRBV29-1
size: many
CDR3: CSATGGTNTGELFF

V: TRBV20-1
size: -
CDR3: CSAVNYRSRANEQFF

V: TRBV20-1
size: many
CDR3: CSARPTGNSYEQYF